This T cell receptor (beta chain) was retrieved from a study of blood T cell repertoires in COVID-19 (dated by TCRdb to 2018 to 2020). As for the study more broadly: Samples from collaborators originated in the United States, Italy and Spain and spanned both the acute and convalescent phases of COVID-19. A de-identified subject ID, COVID-19 status, age in years and sex were almost always included in the sample metadata. The repertoires were made available in a free public database intended to serve as a resource for research on the immune response to SARS-CoV-2. The dataset comprised deeply sampled blood TCRbeta repertoires from subjects exposed to, actively infected with, or recovered from COVID-19. HLA class I and class II types, where available, came from metadata supplied by the sample provider rather than from assay-based typing. The material from the prospective study consisted of cDNA or gDNA derived from T cells, B-cell-depleted T cells, or PBMCs. The samples were drawn from the first 160 participants of the ongoing ImmuneRACE study and from over 950 subjects provided by 6 global collaborators.

The full study reports these points: The quantity of clinical and demographic metadata differed by source and by participant and was supplied without curation.

The collaborating institutions used their own protocols to collect whole blood in K2EDTA tubes. For TCRbeta analysis, collaborators shipped samples as frozen whole blood, isolated PBMCs, or DNA extracted from either of those sample types. This clone was seen a handful of times. The antigen it recognizes is unknown. Per-base qualities were not stored, and no clone one base away is much larger. From the cysteine through the phenylalanine, the CDR3 covers 15 amino acids. Just the 45-base CDR3 DNA is kept, in frame starting at base 1. According to the germline V gene, CDR1 reads SGHTA and CDR2 reads FQGTGA. The V end gives up 6 bases and the J end 5 bases, leaving 10 bases in the junction not matched to a gene. TCRbeta CDR3 regions were amplified from genomic DNA by means of the immunoSEQ Assay, a bias-controlled multiplex PCR. As for the authors' bioinformatics: Nucleated cell counts per sample were estimated from amplification of reference gene primers within the assay. To quantify the absolute abundance of each unique TCRbeta CDR3 rearrangement, sequence reads were collapsed and filtered. For each sample, productive Simpson clonality was calculated as the square root of Simpson's diversity index over productive rearrangements. This immuneACCESS table, as held by TCRdb, lists in-frame sequences with V and J called but not all clones. Of the missing ones, under half trace to an unresolved V gene in checked studies; the others have no known cause. The V and J calls and the clone size are those of that table, but D and trimming were determined from the DNA. The sample data list tens of thousands of clones, and around 76% of these were observed just once. The ten largest make up under 9% of the sample.

This sequence originates from a man in his 70s with active or convalescent COVID-19. Specimen: peripheral blood. The rearranged segments are TRBV7-3 and TRBJ2-5, and 9 bases in between align with TRBD1. The CDR3 protein sequence reads: CASSFQTGGVETQYF. The nucleotide sequence is TGTGCCAGCAGTTTTCAGACAGGGGGAGTTGAGACCCAGTACTTC. Where the CDR3 stops, the reference TRBV7-3 and TRBJ2-5 genes take over; the full variable domain is GAGVSQTPSNKVTEKGKYVELRCDPISGHTALYWYRQSLGQGPEFLIYFQGTGAADDSGLPNDRFFAVRPEGSVSTLKIQRTERGDSAVYLCASSFQTGGVETQYFGPGTRLLVL.